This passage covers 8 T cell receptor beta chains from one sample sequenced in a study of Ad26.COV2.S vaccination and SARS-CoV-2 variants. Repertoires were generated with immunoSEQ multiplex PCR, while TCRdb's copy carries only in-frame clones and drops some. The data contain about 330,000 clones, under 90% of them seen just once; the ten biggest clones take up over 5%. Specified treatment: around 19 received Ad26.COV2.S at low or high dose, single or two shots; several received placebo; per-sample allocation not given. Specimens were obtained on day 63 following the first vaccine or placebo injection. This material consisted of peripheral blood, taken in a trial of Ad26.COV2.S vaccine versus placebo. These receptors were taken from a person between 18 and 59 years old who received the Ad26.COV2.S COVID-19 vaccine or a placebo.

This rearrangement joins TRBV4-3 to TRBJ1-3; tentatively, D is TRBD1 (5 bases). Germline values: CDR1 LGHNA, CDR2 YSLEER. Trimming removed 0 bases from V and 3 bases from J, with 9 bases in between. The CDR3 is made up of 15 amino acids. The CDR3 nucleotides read TGCGCCAGCAGCCAAGATTTAGGGGATGGAAACACCATATATTTT. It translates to CASSQDLGDGNTIYF.

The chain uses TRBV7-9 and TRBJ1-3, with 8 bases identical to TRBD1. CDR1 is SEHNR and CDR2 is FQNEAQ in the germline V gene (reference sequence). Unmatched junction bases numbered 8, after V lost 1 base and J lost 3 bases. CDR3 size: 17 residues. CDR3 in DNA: TGTGCCAGCAGCTTAGGGACAGGGAGCTCGGTTGGAAACACCATATATTTT. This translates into CASSLGTGSSVGNTIYF.

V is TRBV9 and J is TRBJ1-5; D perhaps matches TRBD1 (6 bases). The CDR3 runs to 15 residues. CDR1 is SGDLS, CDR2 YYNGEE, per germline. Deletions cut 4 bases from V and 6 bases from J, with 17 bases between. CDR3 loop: CASSQGQSSGQPQHF. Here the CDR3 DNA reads TGTGCCAGCAGCCAAGGACAGTCGAGCGGTCAGCCCCAGCATTTT.

In DNA, the CDR3 is TGTGCCTGGAGCTCAGACAGGGGTTCCTATGGCTACACCTTC. As protein: CAWSSDRGSYGYTF. The chain is built from TRBV30 and TRBJ1-2; 8 bases are shared with TRBD1. J was trimmed by 4 bases and V by 3 bases; bases with no gene match: 7. This CDR3 has 14 residues. Germline V gives CDR1 GTSNPN, CDR2 SVGIG (reference sequence).

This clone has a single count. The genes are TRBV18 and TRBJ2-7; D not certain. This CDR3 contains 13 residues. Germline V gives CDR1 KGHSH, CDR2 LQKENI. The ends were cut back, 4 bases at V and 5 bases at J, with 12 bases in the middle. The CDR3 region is CASSLIQDHEQYF. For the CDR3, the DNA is TGTGCCAGCTCACTCATCCAAGATCACGAGCAGTACTTC.

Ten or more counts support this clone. The CDR3 bases are TGTGCCAGCAGTGAAGCGCTACTAGCGGGGGACAAGCAGTATTTT. It codes for CASSEALLAGDKQYF. The rearrangement links TRBV2 to TRBJ2-3, with 11 bases lining up with TRBD2. V gave up 0 bases and J gave up 11 bases; unmatched junction bases: 7. The length of the CDR3 is 15 residues. In germline, CDR1 is SNHLY, CDR2 FYNNEI.

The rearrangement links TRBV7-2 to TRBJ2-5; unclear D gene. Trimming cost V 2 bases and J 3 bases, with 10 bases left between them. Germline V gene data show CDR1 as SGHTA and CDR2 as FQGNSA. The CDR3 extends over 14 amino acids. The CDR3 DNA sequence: TGTGCCAGCAGCTTAACATGGCAGAAAGAGACCCAGTACTTC. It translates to CASSLTWQKETQYF.

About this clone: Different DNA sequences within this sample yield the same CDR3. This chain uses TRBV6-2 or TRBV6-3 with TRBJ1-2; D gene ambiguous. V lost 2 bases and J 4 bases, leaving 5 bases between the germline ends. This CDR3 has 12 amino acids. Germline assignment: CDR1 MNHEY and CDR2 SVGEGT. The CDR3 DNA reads TGTGCCAGCAGTTACGGTTCCTATGGCTACACCTTC. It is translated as CASSYGSYGYTF.